The clone carrying this T cell receptor (beta chain) was seen ten or more times. This entry is derived from a study of T-cell memory formation after mild COVID-19. TCRdb re-analysed the 5' RACE reads in MiXCR, keeping a single row per CDR3 protein. This sample yields about 280,000 distinct CDR3 sequences, of which approximately 8% are seen a single time; around a fifth belongs to the top ten. Sequencing input: PBMCs or a T cell subset sorted from them (not recorded which). The source is a man between 18 and 29 years old who had mild COVID-19 (a few samples of this study predate the infection). Cell type and time point are not known.

The CDR3 protein is CASTRTGSSYNEQFF. The CDR3 coding sequence is TGCGCCAGCACCCGTACAGGGAGCTCCTACAATGAGCAGTTCTTC. The V call is TRBV5-1, the J call TRBJ2-1; maybe TRBD1 (6 bases). CDR3 size: 15 residues. From germline, CDR1 is SGHRS and CDR2 YFSETQ. V lost 6 bases and J lost 0, with 13 bases in between.